This passage covers 18 T cell receptor beta chains from one sample sequenced in a study of cytomegalovirus exposure and HLA in healthy donors. In the PCR, 60 Vbeta and 13 Jbeta primers were used. Only in-frame clones appear in the TCRdb table, and some are missing; sequencing was by immunoSEQ multiplex PCR. The table lists around 200,000 clones, about 80% of them singletons. Material for sequencing was PBMCs. Receptor source: a boy aged 5-17 years in good health and CMV-seronegative.

The gene calls are TRBV7-6 and TRBJ2-5; TRBD1 is a possible D gene (6 bases). V lost 5 bases, J lost 5 bases, and 18 bases lay in between. The germline CDR1 and CDR2 sequences are SGHVS and FNYEAQ. The CDR3 covers 15 residues. CDR3 bases: TGTGCCAGCAGCCACGTCTTGGGGGCATGGGAGACCCAGTACTTC. This gives the protein CASSHVLGAWETQYF.

The V and J genes are TRBV5-1 and TRBJ1-2, with D unclear. The germline CDR1 and CDR2 sequences are SGHRS and YFSETQ. The CDR3 covers 13 residues. The ends were cut back, 4 bases at V and 4 bases at J, with 11 bases in the middle. In DNA, the CDR3 is TGCGCCAGCAGCCTGGACTCGGGCTATGGCTACACCTTC. It encodes CASSLDSGYGYTF. The complete variable domain, with remaining parts taken from reference TRBV5-1 and TRBJ1-2, reads KAGVTQTPRYLIKTRGQQVTLSCSPISGHRSVSWYQQTPGQGLQFLFEYFSETQRNKGNFPGRFSGRQFSNSRSEMNVSTLELGDSALYLCASSLDSGYGYTFGSGTRLTVV.

The chain carries TRBV7-9 and TRBJ2-3; D may be TRBD2 (5 bases). The germline V gene has CDR1 SEHNR and CDR2 FQNEAQ (reference sequence). V was clipped by 11 bases and J by 3 bases, with 18 bases between them. The CDR3 runs to 14 residues. The CDR3: CAASLGARTDTQYF. The CDR3 nucleotides are TGTGCCGCAAGCCTGGGAGCTCGGACAGATACGCAGTATTTT.

This chain links TRBV7-2 with TRBJ2-7, with a possible D match to TRBD2 (6 bases). Germline loops: CDR1 SGHTA, CDR2 FQGNSA. With 1 base removed from V and 4 bases from J, the gap between germline ends came to 14 bases. The CDR3 is made up of 15 amino acids. CDR3: CASSLGLGRGYEQYF. CDR3 nucleotide sequence: TGTGCCAGCAGCTTAGGGTTGGGGCGGGGATACGAGCAGTACTTC.

The rearrangement joins TRBV12-2 to TRBJ1-2. TRBV12-2 is classified as a pseudogene. The length of the CDR3 is 13 residues. CDR3 amino acids: CASRSPWVRGFLF. The CDR3 coding sequence is TGTGCAAGTCGCTCCCCCTGGGTTCGGGGTTTCCTATTC.

This chain joins TRBV2 and TRBJ1-4; 10 nucleotides line up with TRBD1. Per germline, CDR1 SNHLY and CDR2 FYNNEI. CDR3 length: 18 residues. The V segment lost 5 bases and the J segment 0 bases; nucleotides outside the gene matches: 9. The chain's CDR3 is CASSTWTGGNPTNEKLFF. The CDR3 DNA sequence: TGTGCCAGCAGTACTTGGACAGGGGGGAATCCAACTAATGAAAAACTGTTTTTT.

J is TRBJ2-7 and V is TRBV19; D may be TRBD1 (6 bases). V was clipped by 0 bases and J by 3 bases, with 12 bases between them. The CDR3 length is 15 residues. The germline gives CDR1 LNHDA, CDR2 SQIVND (reference sequence). CDR3 sequence: CASSIEDRSFYEQYF. The CDR3 DNA reads as TGTGCCAGTAGTATAGAGGACAGAAGTTTCTACGAGCAGTACTTC.

V usage is TRBV5-1 and J usage is TRBJ1-6; tentatively, D is TRBD1 (5 bases). Trimming left V 0 bases short and J 4 bases short, with 11 bases between. Germline V gene sequence: CDR1 SGHRS, CDR2 YFSETQ. The CDR3 is made up of 16 amino acids. CDR3 sequence: CASSLDRGTYNSPLHF. The CDR3 DNA reads as TGCGCCAGCAGCTTGGATAGGGGCACATATAATTCACCCCTCCACTTT. Supplemented by reference TRBV5-1 and TRBJ1-6, the full variable domain reads KAGVTQTPRYLIKTRGQQVTLSCSPISGHRSVSWYQQTPGQGLQFLFEYFSETQRNKGNFPGRFSGRQFSNSRSEMNVSTLELGDSALYLCASSLDRGTYNSPLHFGNGTRLTVT.

V usage is TRBV5-6 and J usage is TRBJ1-1; D is possibly TRBD1 (5 bases). The CDR3 is made up of 17 amino acids. Between the trimmed V and J ends, which lost 0 bases and 3 bases, there was a span of 18 bases. Looked up from germline, CDR1 is SGHDT and CDR2 is YYEEEE. This CDR3 is CASSLARRGRSDTEAFF. The CDR3 DNA follows: TGTGCCAGCAGCTTGGCCAGGAGGGGAAGGTCGGACACTGAAGCTTTCTTT.

The chain is built from TRBV11-3 and TRBJ2-5; 12 bases align to TRBD2. Per the germline V gene, CDR1 is SGHNT and CDR2 is YENEEA. CDR3 length equals 15 residues. Trimming cost V 3 bases and J 5 bases; bases outside gene matches: 4. CDR3 in amino acids: CASSLTSGSGETQYF. The CDR3 nucleotides read TGTGCCAGCAGCTTGACTAGCGGGAGTGGGGAGACCCAGTACTTC.

This chain connects TRBV18 to TRBJ1-2, with D possibly being TRBD1 (5 bases). The germline gives CDR1 KGHSH, CDR2 LQKENI. The CDR3 has 13 amino acids. Trimming shortened V by 2 bases and J by 4 bases, and 8 bases separated the two germline ends. CDR3 loop: CASSPGGSYGYTF. The CDR3 region has the DNA TGTGCCAGCTCACCAGGGGGGTCCTATGGCTACACCTTC. Variable domain in full (rest from reference TRBV18 and TRBJ1-2): NAGVMQNPRHLVRRRGQEARLRCSPMKGHSHVYWYRQLPEEGLKFMVYLQKENIIDESGMPKERFSAEFPKEGPSILRIQQVVRGDSAAYFCASSPGGSYGYTFGSGTRLTVV.

The rearrangement links TRBV7-6 to TRBJ2-1; the match to TRBD2 covers 15 bases. This CDR3 has 15 residues. With 5 bases clipped from V and 9 bases from J, the junction kept 5 bases outside the gene matches. Germline V lookup: CDR1 SGHVS, CDR2 FNYEAQ. CDR3 protein: CASSRTSGRAGEQFF. CDR3 DNA: TGTGCCAGCAGCCGGACTAGCGGGAGGGCCGGTGAGCAGTTCTTC.

The chain is built from TRBV28 and TRBJ1-5; tentatively, D is TRBD1 (5 bases). Germline CDR1 MDHEN, CDR2 SYDVKM. The CDR3 totals 17 residues. Trimming cost V 2 bases and J 1 base, with 15 bases left between them. The CDR3 coding sequence is TGTGCCAGCAGTTTAGAGTCAGGGTTGTACAGCAATCAGCCCCAGCATTTT. It encodes CASSLESGLYSNQPQHF.

The chain recombines TRBV7-9 with TRBJ2-6, with 10 bases fitting TRBD1. CDR3 length: 18 amino acids. The V gene end was trimmed by 0 bases and the J gene end by 1 base; junction bases not matched to a gene: 3. The germline CDR1 and CDR2 sequences are SEHNR and FQNEAQ (reference sequence). The CDR3 sequence is CASSLARGQGSGANVLTF. DNA of the CDR3: TGTGCCAGCAGCTTAGCAAGGGGACAGGGGTCTGGGGCCAACGTCCTGACTTTC.

This clone occurred once. The chain recombines TRBV7-3 with TRBJ1-1; no clear D gene. This CDR3 has 15 amino acids. CDR1 is SGHTA, CDR2 FQGTGA, per germline. The V and J ends lost 2 bases and 1 base respectively, with 11 bases between them. Here the CDR3 reads CASSLESTTNTEAFF. The CDR3 DNA reads as TGTGCCAGCAGCTTAGAGTCGACTACGAACACTGAAGCTTTCTTT.

The chain is built from TRBV19 and TRBJ1-1; 7 bases align to TRBD1. The CDR3 is 14 residues long. In germline, CDR1 is LNHDA, CDR2 SQIVND (reference sequence). The junction had 10 bases not matched to a gene; V was cut back by 7 bases and J by 5 bases. CDR3 nucleotides: TGTGCCAGTACCGCACAGGGGTGGGAAACTGAAGCTTTCTTT. It specifies CASTAQGWETEAFF.

The rearrangement uses TRBV6-4 and TRBJ2-2; 13 bases agree with TRBD2. The V and J ends lost 6 bases and 3 bases, in that order; junction bases with no gene match: 4. CDR3 length equals 16 residues. CDR1 and CDR2 from the germline V gene are MRHNA and SNTAGT. The CDR3 protein is CASSPGLAGDTGELFF. As DNA, the CDR3 is TGTGCCAGCAGCCCAGGACTAGCGGGAGACACCGGGGAGCTGTTTTTT.

The genes are TRBV9 and TRBJ2-1; 7 bases match TRBD2. The CDR3 has 14 amino acids. Germline CDR1 reads SGDLS; CDR2 reads YYNGEE. The V gene end was trimmed by 0 bases and the J gene end by 4 bases; junction bases not matched to a gene: 1. CDR3 sequence: CASSVGGGYNEQFF. The CDR3 DNA reads as TGTGCCAGCAGCGTAGGGGGGGGATACAATGAGCAGTTCTTC.